Below, one TCR beta chain is given with its context. This specimen belongs to a study of Ad26.COV2.S vaccination and SARS-CoV-2 variants. The V gene's germline CDR1 is SGDLS and CDR2 YYNGEE. The V end was cut by 0 bases, the J end by 4 bases, with 8 bases between. CDR3 length equals 14 residues. The treatment denotes: approximately 18 received Ad26.COV2.S at low or high dose, single or two shots; 5 received placebo; per-sample allocation not given. Collection of the samples took place on day 63 after the first injection of vaccine or placebo. Data came from immunoSEQ multiplex PCR; TCRdb stores just in-frame clones and leaves some out. In the table there are 440,000 or so clones, about 90% of which are singletons.

The receptor comes from a person between 18 and 65 years old who received the Ad26.COV2.S COVID-19 vaccine or a placebo. The chain is built from TRBV9 and TRBJ2-1; D is uncertain. The sample here was peripheral blood, taken in a trial of Ad26.COV2.S vaccine versus placebo. The CDR3 nucleotides read TGTGCCAGCAGCGTAGATCTCAAATACAATGAGCAGTTCTTC. Translation: CASSVDLKYNEQFF.